These T cell receptor beta chains were read from a single sample in a study of blood T cell repertoires in COVID-19. Assay used: immunoSEQ multiplex PCR; TCRdb lists only in-frame clones, some missing. The table has 250,000 to 400,000 clones, about nine tenths seen once. Sample: peripheral blood. These receptors were collected from a woman aged 25 to 39 with COVID-19, enrolled during active disease. CDR3s include the opening cysteine and the closing phenylalanine or tryptophan. D genes are given only for firm matches. Part of the rows lack a size; the others show once, few, many or a class for expanded clones.

D	size	V	J	CDR3	DNA
.	few	TRBV5-4	TRBJ2-7	CASSIGQSYEQYF	TGTGCCAGCAGCATCGGACAATCCTACGAGCAGTACTTC
.	.	TRBV7-9	TRBJ2-6	CASSLVGGSGANVLTF	TGTGCCAGCAGCTTAGTAGGGGGCTCTGGGGCCAACGTCCTGACTTTC
TRBD2	.	TRBV10-3	TRBJ2-1	CAIRANGTSGNNEQFF	TGTGCCATCAGAGCTAATGGGACTAGCGGAAACAATGAGCAGTTCTTC
TRBD2	.	TRBV11-2	TRBJ2-3	CASSLDLAGGPATDTQYF	TGTGCCAGCAGCTTAGATCTAGCGGGAGGGCCCGCGACAGATACGCAGTATTTT
TRBD2	.	TRBV18	TRBJ2-3	CASSQAGSTDTQYF	TGTGCCAGCTCACAAGCGGGAAGCACAGATACGCAGTATTTT
.	.	TRBV7-2	TRBJ2-1	CASSFTGSGHGEQFF	TGTGCCAGCAGCTTTACGGGCAGCGGTCATGGTGAGCAGTTCTTC
TRBD1	.	TRBV19	TRBJ2-3	CASATGALTDTQYF	TGTGCCTCTGCGACAGGGGCACTCACAGATACGCAGTATTTT
.	.	TRBV5-6	TRBJ1-1	CASSPTPITEAFF	TGTGCCAGCAGCCCGACACCAATCACTGAAGCTTTCTTT
TRBD2	.	TRBV14	TRBJ2-1	CASSLKLGLRHNEQFF	TGTGCCAGCAGCTTAAAGTTGGGACTAAGGCACAATGAGCAGTTCTTC
.	.	TRBV28	TRBJ1-2	CASSQRVLGGWGYTF	TGTGCCAGCAGTCAGAGGGTGCTGGGGGGTTGGGGCTACACCTTC
.	.	TRBV15	TRBJ1-2	CATSRDRSSYGYTF	TGTGCCACCAGCAGAGATCGTTCTAGCTATGGCTACACCTTC
TRBD1	.	TRBV6-1	TRBJ2-5	CASSQAGTGEETQYF	TGTGCCAGCAGTCAAGCCGGGACAGGGGAAGAGACCCAGTACTTC
.	.	TRBV4-1	TRBJ2-5	CASSLGQSQETQYF	TGCGCCAGCAGCCTAGGACAGTCGCAAGAGACCCAGTACTTC
.	once	TRBV19	TRBJ2-1	CASSREGVRSSYNEQFF	TGTGCCAGTAGCCGAGAGGGAGTACGGAGCTCCTACAATGAGCAGTTCTTC
.	.	TRBV6-6	TRBJ1-2	CASSTRQANYGYTF	TGTGCCAGCAGTACTCGACAGGCGAACTATGGCTACACCTTC
TRBD1	.	TRBV19	TRBJ1-1	CASSIQGQGWDTEAFF	TGTGCCAGTAGTATACAAGGACAGGGGTGGGACACTGAAGCTTTCTTT
.	.	TRBV15	TRBJ2-7	CATSRHEQDYEQYF	TGTGCCACCAGCAGACACGAACAGGATTACGAGCAGTACTTC
.	.	TRBV10-1	TRBJ1-1	CASSSDSTEAFF	TGCGCCAGCAGCTCGGACAGCACTGAAGCTTTCTTT
TRBD1	once	TRBV2	TRBJ2-3	CASRDRVDTQYF	TGTGCCAGCAGGGACAGGGTAGATACGCAGTATTTT
.	.	TRBV2	TRBJ2-1	CASGEVGGNNEQFF	TGTGCCAGCGGGGAGGTTGGCGGCAACAATGAGCAGTTCTTC
TRBD1	.	TRBV6-2/TRBV6-3	TRBJ1-2	CASTPVVTGTNYGYTF	TGTGCCAGCACCCCCGTGGTGACAGGGACTAACTATGGCTACACCTTC
TRBD2	.	TRBV19	TRBJ2-3	CASSTWTSGTDTQYF	TGTGCCAGTAGTACTTGGACTAGCGGTACAGATACGCAGTATTTT
TRBD1	.	TRBV5-1	TRBJ1-2	CASRWTGEYYGYTF	TGCGCCAGCAGATGGACAGGGGAGTACTATGGCTACACCTTC
.	.	TRBV30	TRBJ2-7	CAWSGGNSYEQYF	TGTGCCTGGAGTGGCGGGAACTCCTACGAGCAGTACTTC
.	few	TRBV4-1	TRBJ2-1	CASSQDSEQFF	TGCGCCAGCAGCCAAGACAGTGAGCAGTTCTTC
TRBD2	.	TRBV10-3	TRBJ2-1	CATRASGRVLFF	TGTGCCACCAGGGCTAGCGGGAGAGTCCTGTTCTTC
.	.	TRBV12-3/TRBV12-4	TRBJ2-3	CASTSGTDTQYF	TGTGCCAGCACCTCCGGCACAGATACGCAGTATTTT
.	.	TRBV5-1	TRBJ1-1	CASSPVGRGSEAFF	TGCGCCAGCAGCCCCGTAGGGAGGGGATCTGAAGCTTTCTTT
TRBD1	.	TRBV6-5	TRBJ1-1	CASRPGQSNTEAFF	TGTGCCAGCAGACCGGGACAGTCGAACACTGAAGCTTTCTTT
.	.	TRBV30	TRBJ1-1	CAWSVDSEAFF	TGTGCCTGGAGCGTGGACAGTGAAGCTTTCTTT
TRBD2	.	TRBV5-6	TRBJ2-7	CASSWGTSGSFYEQYF	TGTGCCAGCAGCTGGGGAACTAGCGGGAGCTTCTACGAGCAGTACTTC
TRBD2	.	TRBV28	TRBJ2-1	CASAGGGLELYNEQFF	TGTGCCAGCGCCGGCGGGGGATTGGAGTTATACAATGAGCAGTTCTTC
.	many	TRBV20-1	TRBJ2-2	CSASMSGANTGELFF	TGCAGTGCTAGTATGAGCGGAGCGAACACCGGGGAGCTGTTTTTT
.	.	TRBV28	TRBJ1-2	CASSLESRGYTF	TGTGCCAGCAGTTTGGAATCGCGGGGCTACACCTTC
TRBD1	.	TRBV25-1	TRBJ1-5	CASSPGTASNQPQHF	TGTGCCAGCAGTCCTGGGACAGCTAGCAATCAGCCCCAGCATTTT
.	.	TRBV29-1	TRBJ2-1	CSSISYPVNEQFF	TGCAGCTCTATTTCGTACCCCGTTAATGAGCAGTTCTTC
.	.	TRBV24-1	TRBJ2-1	CATSDNKLSSYNEQFF	TGTGCCACCAGTGATAATAAGTTGAGCTCCTACAATGAGCAGTTCTTC
.	.	TRBV6-2/TRBV6-3	TRBJ2-2	CASRYRVSGTSNTGELFF	TGTGCCAGCAGGTACCGGGTCTCCGGGACATCGAACACCGGGGAGCTGTTTTTT
TRBD2	.	TRBV4-2	TRBJ2-1	CASSQEVAGYNEQFF	TGTGCCAGCAGCCAAGAAGTAGCGGGGTACAATGAGCAGTTCTTC
TRBD1	.	TRBV25-1	TRBJ2-7	CARPPTPGQGAYEQYF	TGTGCCAGACCACCAACTCCGGGACAGGGGGCCTACGAGCAGTACTTC
TRBD1	.	TRBV28	TRBJ1-4	CASSFGGDSLATNEKLFF	TGTGCCAGCAGTTTCGGAGGGGACAGTCTAGCAACTAATGAAAAACTGTTTTTT